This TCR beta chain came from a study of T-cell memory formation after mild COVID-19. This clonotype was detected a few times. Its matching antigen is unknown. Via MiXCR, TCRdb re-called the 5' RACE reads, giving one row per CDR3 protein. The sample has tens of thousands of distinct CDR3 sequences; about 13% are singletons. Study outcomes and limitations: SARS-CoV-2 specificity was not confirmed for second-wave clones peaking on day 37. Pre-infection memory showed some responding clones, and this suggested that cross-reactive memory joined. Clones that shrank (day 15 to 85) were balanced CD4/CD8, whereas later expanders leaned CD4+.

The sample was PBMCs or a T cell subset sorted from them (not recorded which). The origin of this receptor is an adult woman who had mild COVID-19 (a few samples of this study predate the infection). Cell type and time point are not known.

CDR3 region: CASSRDWAPFTDEQFF. CDR3 DNA: TGTGCCAGCAGCCGTGACTGGGCCCCCTTTACGGATGAGCAGTTCTTC. V and J are TRBV11-2 and TRBJ2-1; D unresolved. Germline-derived CDR1 and CDR2 are SGHAT and FQNNGV. This CDR3 has 16 residues. Trimming removed 5 bases from V and 8 bases from J, with 22 bases in between.